This T cell receptor (beta chain) was identified in a study of shared clonotypes between healthy human individuals. Study at large: Participating donors consisted of a couple of women and a few men aged 18 to 49.

Methods used by the authors: As immunoSEQ supplied junction-only sequences (without quality scores), filtering differed. Clones were sequenced by immunoSEQ multiplex PCR, and TCRdb holds only the in-frame ones, with some missing. V, J and clone size are those of that table, while D and trimming were read from the DNA. The sample has about 960,000 clones; more than 75% are singletons. As concerns this clone: The identical CDR3 is also encoded by other nucleotide sequences in the sample.

CDR3 length equals 15 residues. Trimming cost V 1 base and J 3 bases; bases outside gene matches: 4. Germline loops: CDR1 SGHTA, CDR2 FQGNSA. The chain is built from TRBV7-2 and TRBJ2-7; TRBD1 matches 9 bases. The sequence derives from a man younger than 35 in good health. The sample was memory CD4+ T cells sorted from blood. Subset denoted: CD45RA-negative fraction. The CDR3 DNA is TGTGCCAGCAGCTTAGACGGGACAGGGTTCTACGAGCAGTACTTC. This sequence encodes CASSLDGTGFYEQYF.